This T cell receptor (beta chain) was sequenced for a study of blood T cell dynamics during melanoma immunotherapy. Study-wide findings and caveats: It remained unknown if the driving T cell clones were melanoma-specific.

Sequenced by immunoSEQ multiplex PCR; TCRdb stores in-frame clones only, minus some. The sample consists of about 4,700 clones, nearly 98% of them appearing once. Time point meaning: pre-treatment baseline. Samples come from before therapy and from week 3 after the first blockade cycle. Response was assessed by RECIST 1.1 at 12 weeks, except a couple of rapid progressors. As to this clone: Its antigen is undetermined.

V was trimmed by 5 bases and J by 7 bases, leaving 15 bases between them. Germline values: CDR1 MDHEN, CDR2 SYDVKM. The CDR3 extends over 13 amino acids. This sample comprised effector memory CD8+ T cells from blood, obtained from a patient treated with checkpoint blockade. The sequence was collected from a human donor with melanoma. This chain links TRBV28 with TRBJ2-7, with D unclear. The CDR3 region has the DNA TGTGCCAGCAGTCCCTGGACCGACCGGGAGCAGTACTTC. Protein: CASSPWTDREQYF.